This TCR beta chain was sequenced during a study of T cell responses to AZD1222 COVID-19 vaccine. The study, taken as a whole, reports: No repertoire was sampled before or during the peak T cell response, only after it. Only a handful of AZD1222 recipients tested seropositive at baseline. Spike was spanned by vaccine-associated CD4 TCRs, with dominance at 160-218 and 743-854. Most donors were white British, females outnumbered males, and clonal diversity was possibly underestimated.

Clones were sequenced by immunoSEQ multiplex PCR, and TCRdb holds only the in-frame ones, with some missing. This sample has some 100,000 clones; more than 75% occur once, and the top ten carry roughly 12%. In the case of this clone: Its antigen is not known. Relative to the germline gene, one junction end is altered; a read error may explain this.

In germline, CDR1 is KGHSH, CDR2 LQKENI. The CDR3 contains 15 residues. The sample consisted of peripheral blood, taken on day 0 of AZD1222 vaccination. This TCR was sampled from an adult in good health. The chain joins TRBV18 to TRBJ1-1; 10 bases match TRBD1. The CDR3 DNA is TGTGCCAGCTCATCACCGGGACAGGGGAGCACTGAAGCTTTCTTT. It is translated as CASSSPGQGSTEAFF.